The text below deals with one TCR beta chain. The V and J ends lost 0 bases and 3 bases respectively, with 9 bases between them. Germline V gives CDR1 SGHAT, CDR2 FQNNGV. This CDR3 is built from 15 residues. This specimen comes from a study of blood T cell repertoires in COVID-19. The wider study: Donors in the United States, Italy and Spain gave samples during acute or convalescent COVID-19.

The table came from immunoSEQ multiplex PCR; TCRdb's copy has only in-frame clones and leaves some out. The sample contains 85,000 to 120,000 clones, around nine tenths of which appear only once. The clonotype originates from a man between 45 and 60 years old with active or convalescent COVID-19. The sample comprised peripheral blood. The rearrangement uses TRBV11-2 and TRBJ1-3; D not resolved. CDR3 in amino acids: CASSLEGGFGNTIYF. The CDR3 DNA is TGTGCCAGCAGCTTAGAAGGAGGGTTTGGAAACACCATATATTTT.